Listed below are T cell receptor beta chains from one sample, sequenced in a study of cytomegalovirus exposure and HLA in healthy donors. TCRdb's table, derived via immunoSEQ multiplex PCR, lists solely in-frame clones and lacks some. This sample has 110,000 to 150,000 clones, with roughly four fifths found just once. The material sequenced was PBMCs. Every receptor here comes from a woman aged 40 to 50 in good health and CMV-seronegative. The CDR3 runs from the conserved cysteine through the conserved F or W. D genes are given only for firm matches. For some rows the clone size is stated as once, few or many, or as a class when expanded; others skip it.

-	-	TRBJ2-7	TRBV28	TGTGCCAGCAGTTTAACCGCCGGGACTGTTAATTACGAGCAGTACTTC	CASSLTAGTVNYEQYF
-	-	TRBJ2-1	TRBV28	TGTGCCAGCAGTTTATTAGTAAAATCCTACAATGAGCAGTTCTTC	CASSLLVKSYNEQFF
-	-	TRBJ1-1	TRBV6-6	TGTGCCAGCAGTTACCCCTCAGAGACAGGGAACACTGAAGCTTTCTTT	CASSYPSETGNTEAFF
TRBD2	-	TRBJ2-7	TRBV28	TGTGCCAGCAGTTTAACTAGCGGATCTTACGAGCAGTACTTC	CASSLTSGSYEQYF
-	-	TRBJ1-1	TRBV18	TGTGCCAGCTCGTTAGACAGGAACACTGAAGCTTTCTTT	CASSLDRNTEAFF
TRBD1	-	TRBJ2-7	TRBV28	TGTGCCAGCAGTTTCCCCACATGGAAAACCAGGGGGAGCTCCTACGAGCAGTACTTC	CASSFPTWKTRGSSYEQYF
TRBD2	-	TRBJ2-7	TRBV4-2	TGTGCCAGCAGCCAAGGGACTAGCTCCTACGAGCAGTACTTC	CASSQGTSSYEQYF
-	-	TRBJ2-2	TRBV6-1	TGTGCCAGCCGCCCCGTAAATGTCCAGGTCGGAGAGCTGTTTTTT	CASRPVNVQVGELFF
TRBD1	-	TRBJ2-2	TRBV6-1	TGTGCCAGCAAGAACCGGGACAGTTACACCGGGGAGCTGTTTTTT	CASKNRDSYTGELFF
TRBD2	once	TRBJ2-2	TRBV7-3	TGTGCCAGCAGCTTATCTAGCGGGAGGGTTGACGGGGAGCTGTTTTTT	CASSLSSGRVDGELFF
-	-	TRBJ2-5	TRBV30	TGTGCCTGGAGTGTACGAGGGATTCAGACCCAGTACTTC	CAWSVRGIQTQYF
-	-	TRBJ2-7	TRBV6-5	TGTGCCAGCAGCGATCGGTACGAGCAGTACTTC	CASSDRYEQYF
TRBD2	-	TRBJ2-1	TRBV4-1	TGCGCCAGCCGTCGCTGGGAGGGCTACAATGAGCAGTTCTTC	CASRRWEGYNEQFF
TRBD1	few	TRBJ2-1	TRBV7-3	TGTGCCAGCAGCCCGGACAGGGAAAATGAGCAGTTCTTC	CASSPDRENEQFF